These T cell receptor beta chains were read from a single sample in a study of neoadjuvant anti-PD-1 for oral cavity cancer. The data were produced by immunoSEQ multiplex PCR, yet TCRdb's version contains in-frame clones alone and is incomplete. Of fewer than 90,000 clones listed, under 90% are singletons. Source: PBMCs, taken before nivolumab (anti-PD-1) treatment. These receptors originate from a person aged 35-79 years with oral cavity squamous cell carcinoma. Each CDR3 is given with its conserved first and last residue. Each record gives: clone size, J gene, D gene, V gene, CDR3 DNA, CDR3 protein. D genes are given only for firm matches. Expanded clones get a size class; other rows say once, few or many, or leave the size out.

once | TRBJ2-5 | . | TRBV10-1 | TGCGCCAGCAGTGAGTCTATCGCCGGTGGGGAGACCCAGTACTTC | CASSESIAGGETQYF
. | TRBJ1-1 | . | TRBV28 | TGTGCCAGCAGCCGTGCCGGACCTCAGAACACTGAAGCTTTCTTT | CASSRAGPQNTEAFF
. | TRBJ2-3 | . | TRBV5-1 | TGCGCCAGCAGCTTGGCCGGACCAAGCACAGATACGCAGTATTTT | CASSLAGPSTDTQYF
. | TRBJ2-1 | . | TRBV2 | TGTGCCAGCAGAAGTATAAGCTCCTACAATGAGCAGTTCTTC | CASRSISSYNEQFF
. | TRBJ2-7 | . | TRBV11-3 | TGTGCCAGCAGCTTAGGACTCTTCGGCGAGCAGTACTTC | CASSLGLFGEQYF
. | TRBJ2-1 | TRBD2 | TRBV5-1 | TGCGCCAGCAGCTTGGAAGGCGGGAGGGCCTACAATGAGCAGTTCTTC | CASSLEGGRAYNEQFF
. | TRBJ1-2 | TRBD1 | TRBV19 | TGTGCCAGTGCGGACAGGCCTTCCTATGGCTACACCTTC | CASADRPSYGYTF
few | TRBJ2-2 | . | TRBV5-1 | TGCGCCAGCAGCTTGGAGAGGGGACTGACCGGTTCGGGGCTGTTTTTT | CASSLERGLTGSGLFF
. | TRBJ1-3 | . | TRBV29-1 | TGCAGCGTTGAAGGGCACGGACTGTTCTCTGGAAACACCATATATTTT | CSVEGHGLFSGNTIYF
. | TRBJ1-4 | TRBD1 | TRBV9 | TGTGCCAGCAGCGTAGCAGGGGGGTTTAATGAAAAACTGTTTTTT | CASSVAGGFNEKLFF
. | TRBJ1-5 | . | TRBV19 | TGTGCCAGTAGTTTCGCCGGGAGCTCAAATCAGCCCCAGCATTTT | CASSFAGSSNQPQHF
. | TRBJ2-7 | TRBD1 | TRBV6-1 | TGTGCCACCCTGAGGTCTGGACAGGCAAACGAGCAGTACTTC | CATLRSGQANEQYF
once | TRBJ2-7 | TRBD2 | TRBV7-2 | TGTGCCAGCAGCTCCGTTGGGGTTAGCGGGGGGGCCGCCTACGAGCAGTACTTC | CASSSVGVSGGAAYEQYF
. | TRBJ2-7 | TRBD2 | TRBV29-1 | TGCAGCGCCTCAAAGGGGGGGACTAGTAGCTACGAGCAGTACTTC | CSASKGGTSSYEQYF
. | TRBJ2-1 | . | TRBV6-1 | TGTGCCAGCAGTTGGGGGGGCTCAGGCAATGAGCAGTTCTTC | CASSWGGSGNEQFF
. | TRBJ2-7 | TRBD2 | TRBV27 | TGTGCCAGCAGTTTGTCCCGGACTAGCGGGATTCACGCGTACGAGCAGTACTTC | CASSLSRTSGIHAYEQYF
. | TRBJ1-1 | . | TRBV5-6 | TGTGCCAGCAGCTTGGTCACCAACACTGAAGCTTTCTTT | CASSLVTNTEAFF
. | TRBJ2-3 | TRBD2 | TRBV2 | TGTGCCAGCAGATTCATAGCGGGAGGGAAAAGCACAGATACGCAGTATTTT | CASRFIAGGKSTDTQYF
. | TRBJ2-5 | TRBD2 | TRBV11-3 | TGTGCCAGCAGCTGGGGACTAGCGGGCGTTGAGACCCAGTACTTC | CASSWGLAGVETQYF
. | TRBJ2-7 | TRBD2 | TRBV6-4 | TGTGCCAGAAGGACTAGCGGGTACTACGAGCAGTACTTC | CARRTSGYYEQYF
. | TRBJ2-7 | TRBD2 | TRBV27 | TGTGCCAGCAGTTTATACCCCGGGAGGGCCTACGAGCAGTACTTC | CASSLYPGRAYEQYF
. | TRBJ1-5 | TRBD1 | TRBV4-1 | TGCGCCAGCAGCCAAGAAACGGGCAGGGGGGTACCAAACCATCAGCCCCAGCATTTT | CASSQETGRGVPNHQPQHF
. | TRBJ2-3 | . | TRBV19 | TGTGCCAGTAGTACGTGGACAGTTACTAGCACAGATACGCAGTATTTT | CASSTWTVTSTDTQYF
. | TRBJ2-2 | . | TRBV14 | TGTGCCAGCAGCCAGTTTCAGGGGGGCACCGGGGAGCTGTTTTTT | CASSQFQGGTGELFF
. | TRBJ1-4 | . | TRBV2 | TGTGCCAGCAGTCACCTCCTTGGGCCCTATCCAACTAATGAAAAACTGTTTTTT | CASSHLLGPYPTNEKLFF
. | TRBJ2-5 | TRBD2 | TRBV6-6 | TGTGCCAGCAGTTTCAGGACGGGCGGGAGACAAGAGACCCAGTACTTC | CASSFRTGGRQETQYF
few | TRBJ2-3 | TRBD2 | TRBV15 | TGTGCCACCAGCGGAGGACTAGCGGGAGGTGGGCACACAGATACGCAGTATTTT | CATSGGLAGGGHTDTQYF